This T cell receptor (beta chain) was documented in a study of cytomegalovirus exposure and HLA in healthy donors. Looking at the study overall: HLA-typed donors contributed approximately 86 million unique TCRs, which were held in an early data release.

In the PCR, 60 Vbeta and 13 Jbeta primers were used. Sequencing was performed with immunoSEQ multiplex PCR; in TCRdb, only in-frame clones are kept and a portion is missing. The table includes 100,000 to 140,000 clones, over 75% detected once. Regarding this clone: Its specificity is unknown.

The study's findings and limits: TCR beta chain V- and J-gene trimming was linked, in a later analysis, to a missense variant in DCLRE1C.

This CDR3 is built from 13 residues. The germline V and J ends were trimmed by 6 bases and 2 bases, with 11 bases remaining between them. CDR1 is MNHNS and CDR2 is SASEGT in the germline V gene. Material for sequencing was PBMCs. The source is a young man in good health and CMV-seronegative. V and J are TRBV6-1 and TRBJ2-7, with D possibly matching TRBD2 (6 bases). CDR3 protein: CASRVAVPYEQYF. The CDR3 nucleotides read TGTGCCAGCAGAGTAGCGGTTCCCTACGAGCAGTACTTC.